The entry below describes one T cell receptor (beta chain). Its antigen is not identified. The sample originates from a study of CD8 T cell repertoires and HIV-1 epitope variants. The overall study: Twenty-five autologous and known Gag and Nef epitope variant peptides each stimulated T cells separately. Control wells had CMV/EBV/flu peptides, negative Ebola AY9, or no peptide. Epitopes were three Gag families plus Nef HW9 and YT9. Enriched T cells were co-cultured with equal numbers of autologous T cell-negative antigen-presenting cells.

The CDR3 totals 14 residues. Germline loops: CDR1 SGHDT, CDR2 YYEEEE. With 4 bases removed from V and 6 bases from J, the gap between germline ends came to 17 bases. Generated by immunoSEQ multiplex PCR, the TCRdb table keeps only in-frame clones and is missing some. The data show almost 6,000 clones, more than 60% seen once. The chain uses TRBV5-6 and TRBJ2-7; TRBD1 or TRBD2 may be the D gene (6 bases each). Sequencing used cultured CD8+ T cells derived from PBMCs. This sequence originates from a male donor with HIV. DNA for the CDR3: TGTGCCAGCAGCATTGGAGGGGACACATTCGAGCAGTACTTC. Its translation: CASSIGGDTFEQYF.